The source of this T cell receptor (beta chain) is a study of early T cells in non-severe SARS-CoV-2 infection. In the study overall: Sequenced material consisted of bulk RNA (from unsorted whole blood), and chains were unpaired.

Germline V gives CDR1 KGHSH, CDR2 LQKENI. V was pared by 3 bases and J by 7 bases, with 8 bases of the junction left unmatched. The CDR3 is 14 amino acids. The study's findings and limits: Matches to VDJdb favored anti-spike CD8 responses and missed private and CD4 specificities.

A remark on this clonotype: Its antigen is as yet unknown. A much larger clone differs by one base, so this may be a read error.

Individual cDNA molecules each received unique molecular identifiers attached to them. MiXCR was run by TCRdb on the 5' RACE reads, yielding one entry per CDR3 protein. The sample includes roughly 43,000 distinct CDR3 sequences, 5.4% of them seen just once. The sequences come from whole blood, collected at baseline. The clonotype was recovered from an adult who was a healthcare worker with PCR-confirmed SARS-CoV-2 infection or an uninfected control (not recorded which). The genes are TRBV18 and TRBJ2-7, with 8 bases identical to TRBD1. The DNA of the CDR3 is TGTGCCAGCTCACCCGAGGACAGGGTCGGGGAGCAGTACTTC. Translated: CASSPEDRVGEQYF. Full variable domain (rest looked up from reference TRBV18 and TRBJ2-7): NAGVMQNPRHLVRRRGQEARLRCSPMKGHSHVYWYRQLPEEGLKFMVYLQKENIIDESGMPKERFSAEFPKEGPSILRIQQVVRGDSAAYFCASSPEDRVGEQYFGPGTRLTVT.